Following are 30 T cell receptor beta chains from one sample sequenced in a study of blood T cell repertoires in COVID-19. TCRdb's copy holds only in-frame clones and misses some; the assay was immunoSEQ multiplex PCR. Of 81,000 or so clones listed, roughly 85% are singletons. The source material was peripheral blood. These receptors were taken from a man in his forties or fifties with COVID-19, enrolled during active disease.

J is TRBJ2-5 and V is TRBV28; a weak D match, TRBD1 (5 bases). V was shortened by 3 bases and J by 2 bases, with 10 bases between the two germline ends. Germline assignment: CDR1 MDHEN and CDR2 SYDVKM. The CDR3 has 14 amino acids. For the CDR3, the DNA is TGTGCCAGCAGTTTCCAGGGATTTCAAGAGACCCAGTACTTC. It yields the protein CASSFQGFQETQYF.

The genes are TRBV2 and TRBJ1-5; a possible D gene is TRBD1 (5 bases). Per germline, CDR1 SNHLY and CDR2 FYNNEI. The CDR3 runs to 14 residues. V was pared by 3 bases and J by 2 bases, with 8 bases between. Written as DNA, the CDR3 is TGTGCCAGCAGTGACAGGGTTGGCAATCAGCCCCAGCATTTT. Protein: CASSDRVGNQPQHF.

The CDR3 bases are TGTGCCACCAGTGACACGGGACTAGACCCACTAGGGCAGTTCTTC. Translation: CATSDTGLDPLGQFF. V gene TRBV24-1 combines with J gene TRBJ2-1; TRBD2 agrees at 8 bases. With 4 bases clipped from V and 12 bases from J, the junction kept 13 bases outside the gene matches. Germline V CDR1 and CDR2: KGHDR, SFDVKD. The CDR3 extends over 15 amino acids.

DNA for the CDR3: TGTGCCAGCACCCTGGGAGGGAAACCCTACGAGCAGTACTTC. Translating gives CASTLGGKPYEQYF. The V and J genes are TRBV2 and TRBJ2-7; TRBD2 matches 7 bases. After removal of 7 bases from V and 2 bases from J, the junction contained 8 bases not matched to a gene. The germline V gene has CDR1 SNHLY and CDR2 FYNNEI. This CDR3 region has 14 residues. Full variable domain (outside the CDR3, taken from reference TRBV2 and TRBJ2-7): EPEVTQTPSHQVTQMGQEVILRCVPISNHLYFYWYRQILGQKVEFLVSFYNNEISEKSEIFDDQFSVERPDGSNFTLKIRSTKLEDSAMYFCASTLGGKPYEQYFGPGTRLTVT.

The chain has TRBV28 and TRBJ1-1, with D perhaps matching TRBD1 (6 bases). This CDR3 has 16 residues. V was cut by 2 bases and J by 3 bases, with 16 bases left in between. Germline V gene data show CDR1 as MDHEN and CDR2 as SYDVKM. The CDR3 DNA reads as TGTGCCAGCAGTTTACCGCAAGGGGCAGGGGACACTGAAGCTTTCTTT. Amino acids: CASSLPQGAGDTEAFF.

The rearrangement uses TRBV4-1 and TRBJ2-1; 9 bases match TRBD2. The CDR3 is 16 amino acids. Germline values: CDR1 MGHRA, CDR2 YSYEKL. Losses at the gene ends were 0 bases for V and 2 bases for J; bases not matched to a gene: 2. The CDR3 sequence is CASSQELAGAYNEQFF. The CDR3 DNA follows: TGCGCCAGCAGCCAAGAACTAGCGGGCGCCTACAATGAGCAGTTCTTC.

The chain uses TRBV6-2 or TRBV6-3 and TRBJ1-3, with D perhaps matching TRBD1 (5 bases). V was cut by 2 bases and J by 2 bases, with 10 bases left in between. This CDR3 region has 15 residues. Per germline, CDR1 MNHEY and CDR2 SVGEGT. The chain's CDR3 is CASSYGPTAGNTIYF. CDR3 nucleotides: TGTGCCAGCAGTTACGGGCCGACAGCTGGAAACACCATATATTTT.

The V gene is TRBV6-5, the J gene TRBJ2-7, with 9 bases identical to TRBD2. V shed 5 bases and J 0 bases; nucleotides not matched to a gene: 5. This CDR3 contains 15 residues. Germline CDR1 reads MNHEY; CDR2 reads SVGAGI. The CDR3 loop reads CASSPTSGNSYEQYF. CDR3 in DNA: TGTGCCAGCAGTCCGACTAGCGGCAACTCCTACGAGCAGTACTTC.

V usage is TRBV11-2 and J usage is TRBJ2-2, with 9 bases identical to TRBD1. Germline V gene data show CDR1 as SGHAT and CDR2 as FQNNGV. The CDR3 runs 17 residues. J lost 8 bases, V lost 1 base, and 11 bases had no gene match. The CDR3 nucleotides are TGTGCCAGCAGCTTAGTTTCCCTGCGGGACAGGGCAGGGGAGCTGTTTTTT. It is translated as CASSLVSLRDRAGELFF. Together with reference TRBV11-2 and TRBJ2-2, the CDR3 gives the full variable domain: EAGVAQSPRYKIIEKRQSVAFWCNPISGHATLYWYQQILGQGPKLLIQFQNNGVVDDSQLPKDRFSAERLKGVDSTLKIQPAKLEDSAVYLCASSLVSLRDRAGELFFGEGSRLTVL.

The chain combines TRBV27 with TRBJ2-5, with a tentative D call TRBD1 (6 bases). The CDR3 has 15 residues. Trimming shortened V by 3 bases and J by 5 bases, and 16 bases separated the two germline ends. Germline loops: CDR1 MNHEY, CDR2 SMNVEV (reference sequence). CDR3 nucleotide sequence: TGTGCCAGCAGTTTGCTGGGGGCGAATCGGGAGACCCAGTACTTC. Translated, it gives CASSLLGANRETQYF.

The genes are TRBV4-1 and TRBJ1-2; D is unclear. Germline V gene lookup returns CDR1 MGHRA and CDR2 YSYEKL. This CDR3 is built from 14 residues. V was cut by 0 bases and J by 4 bases, with 9 bases left in between. Here the CDR3 DNA reads TGCGCCAGCAGCCAAGAGTGGGGAGGCTATGGCTACACCTTC. It codes for CASSQEWGGYGYTF.

The CDR3 coding sequence is TGTGCCAGCAGCTTGGGACAGGATGGGGAGACCCAGTACTTC. It translates to CASSLGQDGETQYF. J is TRBJ2-5 and V is TRBV5-8; weak D call: TRBD1 (6 bases). The CDR3 is 14 residues long. The V gene lost 0 bases and the J gene lost 5 bases, with 11 bases spanning the gap. The V gene's germline CDR1 is SGHTS and CDR2 YDEGEE.

The DNA for the CDR3 is TGCGGGTCCAGGGATTCTGAAAAACTGTTTTTT. Translating it yields CGSRDSEKLFF. This sequence joins TRBV20-1 and TRBJ1-4; a weak D match, TRBD1 (5 bases). From germline, CDR1 is DFQATT and CDR2 SNEGSKA (reference sequence). The CDR3 loop spans 11 amino acids.

The V gene is TRBV6-4, the J gene TRBJ2-1; TRBD1 matches at 10 bases. The CDR3 totals 16 residues. Germline values: CDR1 MRHNA, CDR2 SNTAGT. With 3 bases clipped from V and 2 bases from J, the junction kept 4 bases outside the gene matches. The CDR3 bases are TGTGCCAGCAGTGAGGCCGGGACAGGGGCCTACAATGAGCAGTTCTTC. This codes for CASSEAGTGAYNEQFF.

The V gene is TRBV11-2, the J gene TRBJ2-7, with TRBD2 identical over 10 bases. The germline gives CDR1 SGHAT, CDR2 FQNNGV. V dropped 5 bases and J dropped 0; count of bases not matched to a gene: 4. The CDR3 sequence is 15 residues long. The CDR3, as DNA: TGTGCCAGCAGCCGAGGGACTAGCGACTCCTACGAGCAGTACTTC. Residues: CASSRGTSDSYEQYF.

About this clone: One end of the junction varies from germline; a read error may be responsible. This CDR3 reads CASSQGGGHRGF. DNA for the CDR3: TGTGCCAGCAGCCAGGGGGGGGGACACCGAGGTTTC. The rearrangement uses TRBV3-1 (or the pseudogene TRBV3-2) and TRBJ2-7, with D possibly matching TRBD2 (7 bases). CDR3 length: 12 amino acids. Germline values: CDR1 LGHDT, CDR2 YNNKEL (reference sequence).

This clone has only a few counts. V is TRBV6-4 and J is TRBJ2-2; the D gene is possibly TRBD2 (5 bases). CDR1 and CDR2 (germline): MRHNA, SNTAGT. Trimming took 2 bases from V and 6 from J, leaving 13 bases between them. The length of the CDR3 is 15 residues. The CDR3, as DNA: TGTGCCAGCAGTGACACGGTAGGAGGCTCCGGGGAGCTGTTTTTT. Its protein is CASSDTVGGSGELFF.

The chain carries TRBV28 and TRBJ1-5; D uncertain. Trimming removed 6 bases at V and 2 bases at J, with 5 bases between. The CDR3 covers 12 residues. Per the germline V gene, CDR1 is MDHEN and CDR2 is SYDVKM. Written as DNA, the CDR3 is TGTGCCAGCAGCGGAGGCAATCAGCCCCAGCATTTT. Translation: CASSGGNQPQHF.

The chain combines TRBV19 with TRBJ1-3, with 8 bases fitting TRBD1. Germline V gene sequence: CDR1 LNHDA, CDR2 SQIVND (reference sequence). The ends lost 8 bases at V and 0 bases at J; junction bases unmatched: 3. This CDR3 comprises 14 residues. The DNA of the CDR3 is TGTGCCAGTCACAGGGGGAACTCTGGAAACACCATATATTTT. Protein: CASHRGNSGNTIYF.

The rearrangement links TRBV7-2 to TRBJ2-5; D gene uncertain. V was shortened by 6 bases and J by 2 bases, with 10 bases between the two germline ends. In germline, CDR1 is SGHTA, CDR2 FQGNSA. The CDR3 is 13 amino acids. The CDR3 reads CASSSVVQETQYF. CDR3 nucleotide sequence: TGTGCCAGCAGTTCAGTTGTACAAGAGACCCAGTACTTC.

The CDR3 nucleotides are TGTGCCAGCAGCTTACGGTCGGGGGATCAGCCCCAGCATTTT. As protein: CASSLRSGDQPQHF. The V and J genes are TRBV13 and TRBJ1-5; D might be TRBD1 (5 bases). This CDR3 region has 14 residues. Germline CDR1 reads PRHDT; CDR2 reads FYEKMQ (reference sequence). Trimming took 2 bases from V and 5 from J, leaving 10 bases between them.

The chain employs TRBV27 and TRBJ1-1; TRBD1 matches at 7 bases. Trimming cost V 6 bases and J 5 bases; bases outside gene matches: 18. CDR1 is MNHEY and CDR2 is SMNVEV in the germline V gene (reference sequence). The CDR3 spans 17 residues. The CDR3 sequence is CASRALERGPGGTEAFF. The CDR3, as DNA: TGTGCCAGCAGGGCACTTGAGAGGGGCCCAGGGGGTACTGAAGCTTTCTTT.

This clone was recorded only once. The chain carries TRBV30 and TRBJ1-3; 9 bases fit TRBD1. The ends lost 3 bases at V and 2 bases at J; junction bases unmatched: 5. CDR1 and CDR2 (germline): GTSNPN, SVGIG (reference sequence). The CDR3 has 15 amino acids. The CDR3: CAWRPGTGTGNTIYF. CDR3 bases: TGTGCCTGGAGGCCAGGGACAGGGACTGGAAACACCATATATTTT.

In this sample, this clone turned up once. The chain is built from TRBV5-1 and TRBJ1-3; 8 bases line up with TRBD1. Germline V gives CDR1 SGHRS, CDR2 YFSETQ. This CDR3 has 16 amino acids. V gave up 1 base and J gave up 7 bases; unmatched junction bases: 10. CDR3 in DNA: TGCGCCAGCAGCTTGATTCCGGACAGGGAAGGGAACACCATATATTTT. Protein product: CASSLIPDREGNTIYF.

The chain carries TRBV3-1 (or the pseudogene TRBV3-2) and TRBJ2-1; 7 bases map to TRBD2. The CDR3 length is 15 residues. Germline V lookup: CDR1 LGHDT, CDR2 YNNKEL (reference sequence). With V trimmed by 4 bases and J by 2 bases, 5 bases remained unmatched. The CDR3 coding sequence is TGTGCCAGCAGCCGTCCTAGCGGTCCCTACAATGAGCAGTTCTTC. Protein product: CASSRPSGPYNEQFF.

The rearrangement uses TRBV29-1 and TRBJ1-2; D unresolved. V was shortened by 3 bases and J by 6 bases, with 14 bases between the two germline ends. The CDR3 spans 13 residues. Germline CDR1 and CDR2: SQVTM and ANQGSEA. The CDR3 bases are TGCAGCGTTGAGGCCCGGGAGAAGAATGGCTACACCTTC. This gives the protein CSVEAREKNGYTF.

The chain couples TRBV10-3 to TRBJ2-7; 8 positions match TRBD1. The CDR3 spans 13 residues. In germline, CDR1 is ENHRY, CDR2 SYGVKD. With 4 bases clipped from V and 9 bases from J, the junction kept 8 bases outside the gene matches. The chain's CDR3 is CAISGGTGGAQYF. The CDR3 nucleotides are TGTGCCATCAGTGGCGGGACAGGAGGTGCGCAGTACTTC.

This sequence joins TRBV6-6 and TRBJ2-5; D perhaps matches TRBD2 (6 bases). The CDR3 length is 14 residues. The germline CDR1 and CDR2 sequences are MNHNY and SVGAGI (reference sequence). V was cut by 6 bases and J by 1 base, with 12 bases left in between. CDR3 sequence reads: CASSRRETQETQYF. Here the CDR3 DNA reads TGTGCCAGCAGCAGACGGGAGACCCAAGAGACCCAGTACTTC.

This sequence joins TRBV5-1 and TRBJ2-7, with a weak D call TRBD2 (6 bases). This CDR3 is 14 amino acids long. Germline-derived CDR1 and CDR2 are SGHRS and YFSETQ. Trimming cost V 3 bases and J 7 bases, with 17 bases left between them. The CDR3 DNA reads as TGCGCCAGCAGCTACGGGACTGGAGCTCGGGAGCAGTACTTC. This gives the protein CASSYGTGAREQYF.

The gene calls are TRBV12-3 or TRBV12-4 and TRBJ1-4; D call uncertain. This CDR3 has 13 amino acids. The ends were cut back, 6 bases at V and 2 bases at J, with 7 bases in the middle. CDR3 nucleotide sequence: TGTGCCAGCAGGGCATACACTAATGAAAAACTGTTTTTT. This gives the protein CASRAYTNEKLFF.